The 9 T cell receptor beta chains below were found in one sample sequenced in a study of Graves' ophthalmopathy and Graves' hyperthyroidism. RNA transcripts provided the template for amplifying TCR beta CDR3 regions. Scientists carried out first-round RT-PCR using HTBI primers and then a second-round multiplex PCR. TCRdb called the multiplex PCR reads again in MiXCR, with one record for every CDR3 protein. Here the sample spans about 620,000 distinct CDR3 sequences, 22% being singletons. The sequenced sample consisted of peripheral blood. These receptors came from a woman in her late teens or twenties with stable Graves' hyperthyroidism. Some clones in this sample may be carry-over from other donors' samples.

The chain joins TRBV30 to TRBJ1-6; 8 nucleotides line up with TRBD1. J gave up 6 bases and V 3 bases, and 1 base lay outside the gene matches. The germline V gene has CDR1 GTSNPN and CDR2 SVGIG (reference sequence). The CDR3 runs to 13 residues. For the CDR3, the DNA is TGTGCCTGGAGGGGACAGGCTAATTCACCCCTCCACTTT. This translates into CAWRGQANSPLHF.

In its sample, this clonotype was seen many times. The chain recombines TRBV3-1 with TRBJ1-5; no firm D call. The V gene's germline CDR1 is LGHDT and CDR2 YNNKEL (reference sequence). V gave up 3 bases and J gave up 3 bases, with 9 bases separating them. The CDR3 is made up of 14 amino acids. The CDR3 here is CASSHEGNNQPQHF. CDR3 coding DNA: TGTGCCAGCAGCCATGAGGGAAACAATCAGCCCCAGCATTTT.

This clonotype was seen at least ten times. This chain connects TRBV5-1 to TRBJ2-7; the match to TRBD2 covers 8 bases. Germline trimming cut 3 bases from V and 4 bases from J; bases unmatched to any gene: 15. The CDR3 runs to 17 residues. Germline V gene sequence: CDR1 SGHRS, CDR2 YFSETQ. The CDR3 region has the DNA TGCGCCAGCAGCTCCACCCTGGGGGGAGCGGGAGTTTACGAGCAGTACTTC. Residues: CASSSTLGGAGVYEQYF.

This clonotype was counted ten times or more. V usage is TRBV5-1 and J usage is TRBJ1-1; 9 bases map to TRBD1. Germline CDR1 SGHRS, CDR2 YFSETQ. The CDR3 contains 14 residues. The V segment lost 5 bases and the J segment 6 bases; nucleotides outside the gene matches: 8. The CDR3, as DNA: TGCGCCAGCAGACTACAGGGGGCGACTTCTGAAGCTTTCTTT. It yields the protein CASRLQGATSEAFF.

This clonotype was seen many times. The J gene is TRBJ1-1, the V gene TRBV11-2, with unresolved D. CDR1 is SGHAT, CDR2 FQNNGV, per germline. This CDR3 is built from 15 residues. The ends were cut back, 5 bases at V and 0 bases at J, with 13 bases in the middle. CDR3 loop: CASSPNSGMNTEAFF. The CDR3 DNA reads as TGTGCCAGCAGCCCCAACAGTGGAATGAACACTGAAGCTTTCTTT.

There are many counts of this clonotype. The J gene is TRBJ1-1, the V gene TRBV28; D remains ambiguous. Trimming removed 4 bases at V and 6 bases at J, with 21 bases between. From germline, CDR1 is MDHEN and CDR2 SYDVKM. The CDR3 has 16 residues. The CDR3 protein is CASSSAVARFTAEAFF. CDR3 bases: TGTGCCAGCAGTTCCGCCGTCGCTAGGTTTACTGCTGAAGCTTTCTTT.

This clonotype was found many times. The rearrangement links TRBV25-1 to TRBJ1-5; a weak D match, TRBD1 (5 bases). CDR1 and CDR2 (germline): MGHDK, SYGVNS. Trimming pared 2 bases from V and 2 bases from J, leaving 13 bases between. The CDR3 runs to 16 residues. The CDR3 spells CASSETGHWGNQPQHF. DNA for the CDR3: TGTGCCAGCAGTGAAACCGGACATTGGGGCAATCAGCCCCAGCATTTT.

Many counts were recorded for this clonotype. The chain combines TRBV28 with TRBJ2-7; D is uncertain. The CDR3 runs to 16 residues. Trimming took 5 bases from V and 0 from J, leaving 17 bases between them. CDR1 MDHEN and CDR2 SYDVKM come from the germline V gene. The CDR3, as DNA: TGTGCCAGCAGTCCCCGCGTGTCGGCCCTCTCCTACGAGCAGTACTTC. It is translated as CASSPRVSALSYEQYF.

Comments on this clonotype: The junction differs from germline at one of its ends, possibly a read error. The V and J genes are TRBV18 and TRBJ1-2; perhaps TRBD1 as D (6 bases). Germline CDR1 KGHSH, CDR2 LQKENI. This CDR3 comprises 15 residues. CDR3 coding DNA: TGTACCAGCTCACCGACGACAGGAATTAACTATGGCTACACCTTC. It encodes CTSSPTTGINYGYTF.